Each of the 26 T cell receptor beta chains below was sequenced from the same sample in a study of Graves' ophthalmopathy and Graves' hyperthyroidism. Amplified TCR beta CDR3 regions were obtained using RNA transcripts as template. Amplification began with first-round RT-PCR using HTBI primers, then second-round multiplex PCR was performed. One entry per CDR3 protein, called by TCRdb with MiXCR from the multiplex PCR reads. Found here are 680,000 or so distinct CDR3 sequences, about 20% of them singletons; the top ten hold approximately 7.7%. Sample: peripheral blood. These receptors were obtained from a woman aged 18-30 years with stable Graves' hyperthyroidism. Some clones in this sample may be carry-over from other donors' samples.

This clonotype was found many times. The chain carries TRBV12-3 or TRBV12-4 and TRBJ2-7; the match to TRBD2 covers 15 bases. The CDR3 extends over 16 amino acids. The junction had 4 bases not matched to a gene; V was cut back by 5 bases and J by 2 bases. CDR3 coding DNA: TGTGCCAGCAGTCCCTGGACTAGCGGGGGGGCCTACGAGCAGTACTTC. Encoded protein: CASSPWTSGGAYEQYF.

This clonotype was seen a few times. This chain uses TRBV29-1 with TRBJ1-1; possibly TRBD1 for D (5 bases). Germline lookup yields CDR1 SQVTM and CDR2 ANQGSEA. This CDR3 contains 12 residues. Trimming removed 2 bases at V and 6 bases at J, with 10 bases between. CDR3 region: CSVEPGTPEAFF. The CDR3 DNA sequence: TGCAGCGTTGAACCCGGGACCCCTGAAGCTTTCTTT.

This clonotype occurred many times. This rearrangement joins TRBV7-9 to TRBJ2-7, with D possibly matching TRBD1 (6 bases). The length of the CDR3 is 14 residues. Germline CDR1 is SEHNR and CDR2 is FQNEAQ (reference sequence). The germline V and J ends were trimmed by 1 base and 3 bases, with 10 bases remaining between them. The CDR3 sequence is CASSLGSQGYEQYF. The CDR3 bases are TGTGCCAGCAGCTTAGGCTCACAGGGCTACGAGCAGTACTTC.

The J gene is TRBJ2-3, the V gene TRBV7-6, with D perhaps being TRBD1 or TRBD2 (5 bases each). Trimming removed 5 bases at V and 1 base at J, with 16 bases between. CDR1 is SGHVS and CDR2 is FNYEAQ in the germline V gene. This CDR3 spans 16 amino acids. The CDR3 coding sequence is TGTGCCAGCAGCCCAAGTCCGGGACCCTGCACAGATACGCAGTATTTT. It yields the protein CASSPSPGPCTDTQYF.

The chain couples TRBV20-1 to TRBJ1-6, with 7 bases fitting TRBD1. Germline V gene lookup returns CDR1 DFQATT and CDR2 SNEGSKA (reference sequence). Unmatched junction bases numbered 2, after V lost 6 bases and J lost 0 bases. The CDR3 consists of 14 residues. CDR3 nucleotides: TGCAGTGCGAGACAGGGCTCCTATAATTCACCCCTCCACTTT. Its protein product is CSARQGSYNSPLHF.

About this clonotype itself: This may come from a read error, since a much larger clone is one base off. The chain recombines TRBV5-1 with TRBJ2-5; D gene uncertain. The germline gives CDR1 SGHRS, CDR2 YFSETQ. Trimming left V 2 bases short and J 12 bases short, with 17 bases between. This CDR3 contains 13 residues. The CDR3 here is CASSFDKDAAEYF. The CDR3, as DNA: TGCGCCAGCAGCTTCGACAAGGACGCGGCCGAGTACTTC.

This clonotype was counted a single time. The chain recombines TRBV24-1 with TRBJ2-7; D might be TRBD1 (6 bases). Germline CDR1 and CDR2: KGHDR and SFDVKD. This CDR3 is 12 amino acids long. Between the trimmed V and J ends, which lost 10 bases and 0 bases, there was a span of 9 bases. This CDR3 reads CATQGHSYEQYF. CDR3 DNA: TGTGCCACTCAGGGGCACTCCTACGAGCAGTACTTC.

This clonotype was seen a few times. The rearrangement links TRBV6-2 or TRBV6-3 to TRBJ1-1; TRBD1 might be the D (5 bases). CDR1 and CDR2 (germline): MNHEY, SVGEGT. The CDR3 runs to 16 residues. Trimming stripped 0 bases from V and 1 base from J, with 12 bases between. For the CDR3, the DNA is TGTGCCAGCAGTTACTCATCCGGGACGAAGAACACTGAAGCTTTCTTT. Translation: CASSYSSGTKNTEAFF.

There are many counts of this clonotype. The chain couples TRBV6-6 to TRBJ2-7, with a possible D match to TRBD1 (5 bases). The V end was cut by 7 bases, the J end by 3 bases, with 10 bases between. CDR1 and CDR2 (germline): MNHNY, SVGAGI (reference sequence). The CDR3 is 12 residues long. The DNA of the CDR3 is TGTGCCAGCAAAATACAGGTCTACGAGCAGTACTTC. Protein: CASKIQVYEQYF.

This chain joins TRBV13 and TRBJ2-5; the D gene is possibly TRBD2 (5 bases). V lost 2 bases and J 5 bases, leaving 18 bases between the germline ends. CDR1 is PRHDT, CDR2 FYEKMQ, per germline (reference sequence). The CDR3 spans 16 residues. The DNA for the CDR3 is TGTGCCAGCAGCTTATCAAAGGAGGTCGGCGGGGAGACCCAGTACTTC. This codes for CASSLSKEVGGETQYF.

This clonotype was observed at least ten times. The V call is TRBV11-2, the J call TRBJ1-2; 7 bases match TRBD1. The CDR3 sequence is 14 residues long. The V gene's germline CDR1 is SGHAT and CDR2 FQNNGV. V shed 1 base and J 4 bases; nucleotides not matched to a gene: 3. CDR3 sequence (DNA): TGTGCCAGCAGCTTAGGGGGACAGTCCTATGGCTACACCTTC. As protein: CASSLGGQSYGYTF. The complete variable domain, with remaining parts taken from reference TRBV11-2 and TRBJ1-2, reads EAGVAQSPRYKIIEKRQSVAFWCNPISGHATLYWYQQILGQGPKLLIQFQNNGVVDDSQLPKDRFSAERLKGVDSTLKIQPAKLEDSAVYLCASSLGGQSYGYTFGSGTRLTVV.

The CDR3 is CASSGARGEQPQHF. The CDR3 region has the DNA TGTGCCAGTTCGGGGGCCAGGGGAGAACAGCCCCAGCATTTT. This sequence joins TRBV19 and TRBJ1-5; D may be TRBD1 (6 bases). Trimming took 8 bases from V and 7 from J, leaving 18 bases between them. From germline, CDR1 is LNHDA and CDR2 SQIVND (reference sequence). The CDR3 length is 14 residues.

This clonotype was counted ten times or more. J is TRBJ1-1 and V is TRBV30; no firm D call. Trimming left V 1 base short and J 0 bases short, with 12 bases between. The germline CDR1 and CDR2 sequences are GTSNPN and SVGIG (reference sequence). CDR3 length: 15 amino acids. The CDR3 region is CAWSGSGQMNTEAFF. In nucleotides, the CDR3 is TGTGCCTGGAGTGGTAGCGGTCAAATGAACACTGAAGCTTTCTTT. Using reference TRBV30 and TRBJ1-1 for the parts outside the CDR3, the full variable domain is SQTIHQWPATLVQPVGSPLSLECTVEGTSNPNLYWYRQAAGRGLQLLFYSVGIGQISSEVPQNLSASRPQDRQFILSSKKLLLSDSGFYLCAWSGSGQMNTEAFFGQGTRLTVV.

V gene TRBV6-5 combines with J gene TRBJ1-5; 9 nucleotides line up with TRBD1. V was pared by 4 bases and J by 0 bases, with 4 bases of the junction left unmatched. Germline V gives CDR1 MNHEY, CDR2 SVGAGI. CDR3 length: 16 residues. CDR3 DNA: TGTGCCAGCAGTTCCGGGACAGGGAATAGCAATCAGCCCCAGCATTTT. Amino acids: CASSSGTGNSNQPQHF.

This clonotype has a count of ten or more. The rearrangement joins TRBV6-1 to TRBJ1-1; D gene unclear. The CDR3 totals 15 residues. The germline V and J ends were trimmed by 6 bases and 1 base, with 15 bases remaining between them. Germline V gene data show CDR1 as MNHNS and CDR2 as SASEGT. The CDR3 region is CASSSLTEGNTEAFF. The CDR3 nucleotides read TGTGCCAGCAGCTCCTTGACCGAGGGGAACACTGAAGCTTTCTTT.

This clonotype was counted at least ten times. The chain joins TRBV12-3 or TRBV12-4 to TRBJ2-7; 12 bases are shared with TRBD1. With V trimmed by 6 bases and J by 3 bases, 6 bases remained unmatched. The CDR3 is 15 amino acids. The CDR3 region has the DNA TGTGCCAGCAGGCCCGGGACAGGGGGCCTCTACGAGCAGTACTTC. It translates to CASRPGTGGLYEQYF.

This clonotype was seen many times. CDR3 sequence (DNA): TGTGCCAGCACCCCTGGGACGGCTTTCTACGAGCAGTACTTC. Protein: CASTPGTAFYEQYF. This chain links TRBV28 with TRBJ2-7; the D call may be TRBD1 or TRBD2 (5 bases each). CDR3 length: 14 residues. CDR1 is MDHEN and CDR2 is SYDVKM in the germline V gene. Between the trimmed V and J ends, which lost 7 bases and 3 bases, there was a span of 16 bases.

This rearrangement joins TRBV6-1 to TRBJ2-7; 7 nucleotides line up with TRBD1. V lost 5 bases to trimming and J lost 6 bases; unmatched junction nucleotides: 4. The germline gives CDR1 MNHNS, CDR2 SASEGT. This CDR3 spans 12 amino acids. CDR3 in DNA: TGTGCCAGCAGTCAACGGACAGGCGAGCAGTACTTC. Its protein product is CASSQRTGEQYF.

The CDR3 nucleotides read TGCGCCAGCAGCCGAGAAAGTTCGACCCAGTACTTC. It is translated as CASSRESSTQYF. V is TRBV5-1 and J is TRBJ2-5; D ambiguous. Germline CDR1 and CDR2: SGHRS and YFSETQ. The CDR3 is 12 amino acids. The V and J ends lost 4 bases and 7 bases respectively, with 11 bases between them.

Concerning this clonotype itself: This could be a read error, since a much larger clone is one nucleotide away. This chain links TRBV25-1 with TRBJ1-2; no firm D call. Germline V gene data show CDR1 as MGHDK and CDR2 as SYGVNS. This CDR3 region has 13 residues. The V end was cut by 4 bases, the J end by 6 bases, with 12 bases between. CDR3 DNA: TGTGCCAGCAGTGGCGTCTCAGATCATGGCTACACCTTC. Protein: CASSGVSDHGYTF.

This clonotype has ten or more counts. The chain recombines TRBV13 with TRBJ2-7; TRBD2 matches 11 bases. After removal of 3 bases from V and 7 bases from J, the junction contained 11 bases not matched to a gene. The CDR3 has 16 residues. Germline loops: CDR1 PRHDT, CDR2 FYEKMQ (reference sequence). The CDR3 region is CASSLDHSGRAGEQYF. CDR3 bases: TGTGCCAGCAGCTTGGACCATAGCGGGAGGGCCGGTGAGCAGTACTTC. The full variable domain, its missing parts supplied by reference TRBV13 and TRBJ2-7, is AAGVIQSPRHLIKEKRETATLKCYPIPRHDTVYWYQQGPGQDPQFLISFYEKMQSDKGSIPDRFSAQQFSDYHSELNMSSLELGDSALYFCASSLDHSGRAGEQYFGPGTRLTVT.

The sample holds many counts of this clonotype. The V and J genes are TRBV6-1 and TRBJ2-7, with 8 bases aligning to TRBD2. The CDR3 covers 14 residues. Germline V gene lookup returns CDR1 MNHNS and CDR2 SASEGT. The junction had 14 bases not matched to a gene; V was cut back by 11 bases and J by 5 bases. For the CDR3, the DNA is TGTGCCGGCGGCGGGGGGCGAGGATCGGACGAGCAGTACTTC. This codes for CAGGGGRGSDEQYF.

This clonotype came up many times. The V and J genes are TRBV24-1 and TRBJ2-7; perhaps TRBD2 as D (6 bases). This CDR3 comprises 15 residues. Between the trimmed V and J ends, which lost 2 bases and 5 bases, there was a span of 15 bases. Germline CDR1 is KGHDR and CDR2 is SFDVKD. The CDR3 bases are TGTGCCACCAGTGATTGGGACGGAGGGGTCCACGAGCAGTACTTC. It translates to CATSDWDGGVHEQYF.

This clonotype has at least ten counts. The gene calls are TRBV6-1 and TRBJ1-2; TRBD1 might be the D (5 bases). V shed 6 bases and J shed 4 bases, with 15 bases lying between them. Germline CDR1 and CDR2: MNHNS and SASEGT. CDR3 length: 14 amino acids. The CDR3 protein is CASSLDQGTYGYTF. DNA for the CDR3: TGTGCCAGCAGCCTAGATCAGGGAACCTATGGCTACACCTTC.

In this sample, this clonotype turned up many times. The V call is TRBV6-5, the J call TRBJ1-2; TRBD1 aligns across 7 bases. The CDR3 has 16 amino acids. Trimming took 6 bases from V and 4 from J; bases not matched to a gene: 14. CDR1 is MNHEY, CDR2 SVGAGI, per germline. The CDR3 sequence: CASRFQPGQTGYGYTF. The CDR3 nucleotides read TGTGCCAGCAGGTTCCAGCCGGGACAGACCGGCTATGGCTACACCTTC.

The rearrangement links TRBV2 to TRBJ2-5; 7 nucleotides align to TRBD2. Germline loops: CDR1 SNHLY, CDR2 FYNNEI. The CDR3 is 14 amino acids. The CDR3 sequence: CARGGGPYQETQYF. DNA of the CDR3: TGTGCTAGGGGCGGGGGACCGTACCAAGAGACCCAGTACTTC.